This TCR beta chain was profiled in a study of blood T cell repertoires in COVID-19. The overall study: Sites in the United States, Italy and Spain provided acute and convalescent COVID-19 samples. Sources were T cells, B-cell-depleted T cells, or PBMCs; the material itself was cDNA or gDNA.

The CDR3 runs to 13 residues. V was shortened by 2 bases and J by 4 bases, with 6 bases between the two germline ends. Living in roughly 23 US areas, the participants were between roughly 18 and 90 years of age. The table came from immunoSEQ multiplex PCR; TCRdb's copy has only in-frame clones and leaves some out. Of 180,000 or so clones in the sample, around 80% were seen once. Material: PBMCs or T cells enriched from blood (not recorded which). V is TRBV12-3 or TRBV12-4 and J is TRBJ1-5; D ambiguous. The receptor was derived from a woman aged 55-69 years who had recovered from COVID-19. The CDR3 nucleotides are TGTGCCAGCAGTTTAACAGCAAATCAGCCCCAGCATTTT. It specifies CASSLTANQPQHF.